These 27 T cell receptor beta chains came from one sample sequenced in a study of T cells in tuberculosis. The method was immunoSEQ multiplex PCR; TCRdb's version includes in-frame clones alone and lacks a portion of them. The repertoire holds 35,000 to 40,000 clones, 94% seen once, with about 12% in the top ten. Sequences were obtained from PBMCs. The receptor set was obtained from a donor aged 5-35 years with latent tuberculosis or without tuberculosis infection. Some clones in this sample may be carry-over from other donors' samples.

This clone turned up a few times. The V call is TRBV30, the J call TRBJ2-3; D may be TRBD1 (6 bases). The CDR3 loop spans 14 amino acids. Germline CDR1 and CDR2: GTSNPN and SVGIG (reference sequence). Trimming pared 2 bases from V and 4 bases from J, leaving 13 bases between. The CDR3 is CAWSTGGAADTQYF. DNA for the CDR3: TGTGCCTGGAGTACTGGGGGCGCGGCAGATACGCAGTATTTT.

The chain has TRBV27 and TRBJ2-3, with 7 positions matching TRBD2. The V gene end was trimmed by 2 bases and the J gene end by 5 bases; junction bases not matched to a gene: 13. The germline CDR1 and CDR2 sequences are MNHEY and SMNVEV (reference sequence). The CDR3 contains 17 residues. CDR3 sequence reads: CASSLIGGGRDGDTQYF. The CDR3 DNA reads TGTGCCAGCAGTTTAATAGGCGGGGGACGTGACGGAGATACGCAGTATTTT.

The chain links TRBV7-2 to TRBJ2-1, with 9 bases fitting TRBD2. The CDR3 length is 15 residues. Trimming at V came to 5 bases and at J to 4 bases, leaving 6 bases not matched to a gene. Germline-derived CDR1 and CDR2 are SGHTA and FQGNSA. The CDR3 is CASSVAGGRYNEQFF. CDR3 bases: TGTGCCAGCAGCGTTGCGGGGGGGCGATACAATGAGCAGTTCTTC.

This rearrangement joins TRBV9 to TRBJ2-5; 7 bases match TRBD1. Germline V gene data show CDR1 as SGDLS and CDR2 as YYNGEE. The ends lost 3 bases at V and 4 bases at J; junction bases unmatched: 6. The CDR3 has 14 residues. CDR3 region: CASSGWDSGETQYF. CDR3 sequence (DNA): TGTGCCAGCAGCGGATGGGACAGTGGAGAGACCCAGTACTTC.

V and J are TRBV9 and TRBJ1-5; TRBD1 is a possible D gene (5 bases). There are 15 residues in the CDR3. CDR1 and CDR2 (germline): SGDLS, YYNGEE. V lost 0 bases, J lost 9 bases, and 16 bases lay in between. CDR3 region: CASSVDAGSGGPQHF. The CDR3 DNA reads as TGTGCCAGCAGCGTAGATGCGGGGTCCGGGGGGCCCCAGCATTTT.

In DNA, the CDR3 is TGCGCCAGCAGCCCCGGGACAGGGGGCGGCAATCAGCCCCAGCATTTT. Translating gives CASSPGTGGGNQPQHF. The rearrangement uses TRBV5-1 and TRBJ1-5; 12 positions agree with TRBD1. V lost 4 bases, J lost 2 bases, and 4 bases stayed unmatched. CDR3 length: 16 residues. The germline V gene has CDR1 SGHRS and CDR2 YFSETQ. The full variable domain, with the rest looked up from reference TRBV5-1 and TRBJ1-5, is KAGVTQTPRYLIKTRGQQVTLSCSPISGHRSVSWYQQTPGQGLQFLFEYFSETQRNKGNFPGRFSGRQFSNSRSEMNVSTLELGDSALYLCASSPGTGGGNQPQHFGDGTRLSIL.

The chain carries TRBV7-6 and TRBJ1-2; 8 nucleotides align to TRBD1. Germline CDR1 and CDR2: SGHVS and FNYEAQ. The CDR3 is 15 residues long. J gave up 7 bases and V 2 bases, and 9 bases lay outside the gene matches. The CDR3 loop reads CASSLLNQGAGGYTF. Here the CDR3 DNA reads TGTGCCAGCAGCTTATTGAATCAGGGGGCAGGTGGCTACACCTTC. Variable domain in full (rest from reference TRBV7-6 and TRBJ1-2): GAGVSQSPRYKVTKRGQDVALRCDPISGHVSLYWYRQALGQGPEFLTYFNYEAQQDKSGLPNDRFSAERPEGSISTLTIQRTEQRDSAMYRCASSLLNQGAGGYTFGSGTRLTVV.

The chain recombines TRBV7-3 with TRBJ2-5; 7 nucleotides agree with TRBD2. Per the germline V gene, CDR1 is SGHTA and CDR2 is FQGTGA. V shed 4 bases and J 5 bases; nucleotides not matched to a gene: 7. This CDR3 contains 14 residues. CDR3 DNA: TGTGCCAGCAGCTGGGGGGGTTCTCAGGAGACCCAGTACTTC. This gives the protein CASSWGGSQETQYF.

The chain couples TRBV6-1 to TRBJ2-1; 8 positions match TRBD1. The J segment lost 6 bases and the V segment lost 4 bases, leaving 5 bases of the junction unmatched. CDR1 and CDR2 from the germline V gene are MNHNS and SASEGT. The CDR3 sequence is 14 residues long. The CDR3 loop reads CASSGTGTANEQFF. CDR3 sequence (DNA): TGTGCCAGCAGTGGGACAGGGACGGCCAATGAGCAGTTCTTC.

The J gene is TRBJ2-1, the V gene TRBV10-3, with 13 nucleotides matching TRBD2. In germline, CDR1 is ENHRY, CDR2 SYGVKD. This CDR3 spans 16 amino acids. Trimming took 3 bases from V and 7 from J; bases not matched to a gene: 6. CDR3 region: CAISDPWTSGGNEQFF. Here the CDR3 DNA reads TGTGCCATCAGTGACCCTTGGACTAGCGGGGGTAATGAGCAGTTCTTC.

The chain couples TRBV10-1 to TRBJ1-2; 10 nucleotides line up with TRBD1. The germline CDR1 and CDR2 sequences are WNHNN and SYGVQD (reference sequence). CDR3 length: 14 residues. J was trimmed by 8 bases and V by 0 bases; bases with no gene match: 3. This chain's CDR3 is CASSESGDRGGYTF. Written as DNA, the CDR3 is TGCGCCAGCAGTGAGTCGGGGGACAGGGGCGGCTACACCTTC.

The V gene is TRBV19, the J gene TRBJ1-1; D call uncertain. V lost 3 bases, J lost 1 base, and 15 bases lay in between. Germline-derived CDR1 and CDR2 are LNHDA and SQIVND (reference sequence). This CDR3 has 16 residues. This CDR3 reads CASSISGWVGNTEAFF. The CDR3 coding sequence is TGTGCCAGTAGTATTAGCGGCTGGGTGGGGAACACTGAAGCTTTCTTT.

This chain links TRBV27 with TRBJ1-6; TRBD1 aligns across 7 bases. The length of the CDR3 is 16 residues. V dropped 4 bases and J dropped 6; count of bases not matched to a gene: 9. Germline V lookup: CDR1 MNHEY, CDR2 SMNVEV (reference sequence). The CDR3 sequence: CASSSTQQGTNSPLHF. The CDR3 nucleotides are TGTGCCAGCAGTTCCACTCAACAGGGGACTAATTCACCCCTCCACTTT.

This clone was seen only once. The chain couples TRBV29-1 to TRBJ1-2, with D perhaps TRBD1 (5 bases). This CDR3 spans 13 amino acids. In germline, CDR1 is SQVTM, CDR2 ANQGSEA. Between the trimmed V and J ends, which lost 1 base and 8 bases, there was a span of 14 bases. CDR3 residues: CSVEGGRGGGYTF. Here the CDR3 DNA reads TGCAGCGTTGAAGGGGGACGGGGAGGAGGCTACACCTTC.

CDR3 sequence reads: CASSLVEGRGIDEQYF. The CDR3 region has the DNA TGTGCCAGCAGCTTAGTAGAGGGTCGAGGCATCGACGAGCAGTACTTC. The chain couples TRBV5-6 to TRBJ2-7, with D perhaps TRBD2 (5 bases). Trimming shortened V by 2 bases and J by 5 bases, and 20 bases separated the two germline ends. The CDR3 contains 16 residues. In germline, CDR1 is SGHDT, CDR2 YYEEEE.

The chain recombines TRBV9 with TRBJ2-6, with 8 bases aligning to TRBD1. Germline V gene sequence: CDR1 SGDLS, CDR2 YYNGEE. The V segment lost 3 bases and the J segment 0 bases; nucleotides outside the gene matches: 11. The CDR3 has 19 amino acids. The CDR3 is CASSAQPGQVFSGANVLTF. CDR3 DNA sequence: TGTGCCAGCAGCGCGCAACCGGGACAGGTTTTCTCTGGGGCCAACGTCCTGACTTTC.

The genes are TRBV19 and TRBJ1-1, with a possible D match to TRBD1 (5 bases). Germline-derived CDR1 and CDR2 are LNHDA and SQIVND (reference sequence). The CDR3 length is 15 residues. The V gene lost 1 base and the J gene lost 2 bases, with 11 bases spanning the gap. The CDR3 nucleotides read TGTGCCAGTAGTATAGTCGGGGGGATAAACACTGAAGCTTTCTTT. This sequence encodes CASSIVGGINTEAFF. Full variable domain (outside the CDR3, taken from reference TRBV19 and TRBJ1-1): DGGITQSPKYLFRKEGQNVTLSCEQNLNHDAMYWYRQDPGQGLRLIYYSQIVNDFQKGDIAEGYSVSREKKESFPLTVTSAQKNPTAFYLCASSIVGGINTEAFFGQGTRLTVV.

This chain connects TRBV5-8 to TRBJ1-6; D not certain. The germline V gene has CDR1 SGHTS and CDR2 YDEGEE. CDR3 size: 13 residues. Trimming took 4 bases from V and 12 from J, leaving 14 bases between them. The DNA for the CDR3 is TGTGCCAGCAGCCGGTCCCTTCGAGAACCCCTCCACTTT. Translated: CASSRSLREPLHF.

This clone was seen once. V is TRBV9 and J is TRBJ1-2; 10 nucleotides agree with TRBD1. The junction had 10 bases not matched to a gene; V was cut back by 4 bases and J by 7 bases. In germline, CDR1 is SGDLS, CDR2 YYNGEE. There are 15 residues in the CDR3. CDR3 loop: CASSSPGQGLRGYTF. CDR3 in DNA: TGTGCCAGCAGCTCTCCGGGACAGGGGTTACGTGGCTACACCTTC.

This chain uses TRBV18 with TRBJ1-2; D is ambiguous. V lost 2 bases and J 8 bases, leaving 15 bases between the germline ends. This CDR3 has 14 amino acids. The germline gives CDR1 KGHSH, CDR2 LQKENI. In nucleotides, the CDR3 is TGTGCCAGCTCACCAGAAACAGCCCGTAAGGGCTACACCTTC. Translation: CASSPETARKGYTF.

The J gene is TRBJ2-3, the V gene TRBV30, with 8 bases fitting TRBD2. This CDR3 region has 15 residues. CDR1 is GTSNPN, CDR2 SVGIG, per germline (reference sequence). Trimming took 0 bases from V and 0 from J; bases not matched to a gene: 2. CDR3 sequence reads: CAWSVPSGSTDTQYF. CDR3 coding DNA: TGTGCCTGGAGTGTCCCTAGCGGGAGCACAGATACGCAGTATTTT.

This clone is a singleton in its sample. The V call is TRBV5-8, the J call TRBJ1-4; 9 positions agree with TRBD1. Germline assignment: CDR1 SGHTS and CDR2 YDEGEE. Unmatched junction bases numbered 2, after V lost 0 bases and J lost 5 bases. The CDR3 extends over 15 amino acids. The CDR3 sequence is CASSLGDRANEKLFF. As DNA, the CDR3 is TGTGCCAGCAGCTTGGGGGACAGGGCGAATGAAAAACTGTTTTTT.

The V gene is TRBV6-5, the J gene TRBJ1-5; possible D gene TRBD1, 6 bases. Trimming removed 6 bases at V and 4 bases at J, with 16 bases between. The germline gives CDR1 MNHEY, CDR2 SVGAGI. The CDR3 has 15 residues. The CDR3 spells CASSPGGPRNQPQHF. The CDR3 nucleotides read TGTGCCAGCAGCCCCGGGGGGCCACGGAATCAGCCCCAGCATTTT.

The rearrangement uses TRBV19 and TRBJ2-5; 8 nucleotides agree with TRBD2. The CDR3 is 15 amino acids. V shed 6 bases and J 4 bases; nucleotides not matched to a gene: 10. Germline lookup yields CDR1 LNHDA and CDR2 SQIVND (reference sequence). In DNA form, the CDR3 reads TGTGCCAGTAGATACAAACCTAGCGGGCGAGAGACCCAGTACTTC. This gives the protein CASRYKPSGRETQYF.

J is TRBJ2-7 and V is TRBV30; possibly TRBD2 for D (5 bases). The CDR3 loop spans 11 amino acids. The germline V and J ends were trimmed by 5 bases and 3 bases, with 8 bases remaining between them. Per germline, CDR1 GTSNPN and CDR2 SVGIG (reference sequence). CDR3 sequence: CAWEGNYEQYF. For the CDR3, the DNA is TGTGCCTGGGAGGGTAACTACGAGCAGTACTTC.

The CDR3 spells CASSLGDRDGTEAFF. The CDR3 DNA sequence: TGCGCCAGCAGCTTGGGGGACAGGGATGGGACTGAAGCTTTCTTT. This sequence joins TRBV5-1 and TRBJ1-1, with 9 nucleotides matching TRBD1. The germline gives CDR1 SGHRS, CDR2 YFSETQ. J lost 5 bases, V lost 0 bases, and 5 bases had no gene match. This CDR3 region has 15 residues.

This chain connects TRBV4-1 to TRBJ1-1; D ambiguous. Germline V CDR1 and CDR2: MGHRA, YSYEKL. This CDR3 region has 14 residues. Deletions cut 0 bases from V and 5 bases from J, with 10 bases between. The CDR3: CASSQDRGRTEAFF. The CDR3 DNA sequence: TGCGCCAGCAGCCAAGATCGAGGGCGTACTGAAGCTTTCTTT.